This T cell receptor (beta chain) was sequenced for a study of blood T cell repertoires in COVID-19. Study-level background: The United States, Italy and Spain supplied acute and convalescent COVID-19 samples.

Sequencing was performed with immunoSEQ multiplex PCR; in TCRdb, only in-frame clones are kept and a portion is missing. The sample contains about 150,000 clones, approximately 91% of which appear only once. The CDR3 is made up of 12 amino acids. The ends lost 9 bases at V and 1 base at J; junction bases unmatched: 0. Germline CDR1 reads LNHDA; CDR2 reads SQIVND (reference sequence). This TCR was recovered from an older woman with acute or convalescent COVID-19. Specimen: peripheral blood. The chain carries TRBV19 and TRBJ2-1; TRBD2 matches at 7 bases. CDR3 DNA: TGTGCCAGCGGGGGGTCCTACAATGAGCAGTTCTTC. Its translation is CASGGSYNEQFF.